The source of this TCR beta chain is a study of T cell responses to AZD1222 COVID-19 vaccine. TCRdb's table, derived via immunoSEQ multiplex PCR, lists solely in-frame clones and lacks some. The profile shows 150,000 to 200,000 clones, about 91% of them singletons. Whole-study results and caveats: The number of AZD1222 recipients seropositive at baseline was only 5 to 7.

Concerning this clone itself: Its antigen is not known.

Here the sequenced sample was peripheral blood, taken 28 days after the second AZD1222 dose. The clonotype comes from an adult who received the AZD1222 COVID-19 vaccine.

CDR3 region: CASSITSSAGTDTQYF. CDR3 sequence (DNA): TGTGCCAGCAGCATTACCTCTTCCGCAGGTACAGATACGCAGTATTTT. This chain uses TRBV21-1 with TRBJ2-3; TRBD1, the D gene given by the table, was not confirmed from the DNA. TRBV21-1 is marked as a pseudogene. CDR3 size: 16 residues.